This TCR beta chain was found in a study of T cells in Graves' hyperthyroidism and ophthalmopathy. Regarding the study as a whole: Onset of ophthalmopathy came a median 6.5 months after the model predicted it.

On the basis of clinical symptoms, serum thyroxine and TRAb, thyroid ultrasound and orbital computed tomography, diagnoses were made. RNA transcripts gave rise to amplified TCR beta CDR3 regions. RT-PCR in the first round (using the HTBI primer set) targeted the TCR CDR3. TCRdb recomputed calls from the multiplex PCR reads with MiXCR, one row per CDR3 protein. The table shows 89,000 or so distinct CDR3 sequences, with 40% occurring only once. As for this clonotype: Its antigen is not identified. One end of the junction fails to match germline, which may point to a read error.

What was sequenced was peripheral blood or thyroid tissue (not recorded which). The clonotype originates from a young woman with Graves' hyperthyroidism.

The CDR3 loop is CAISESGRDNQPQHF. As DNA, the CDR3 is TGTGCCATCAGTGAGTCGGGCAGGGACAATCAGCCCCAGCATTTC. The chain links TRBV10-3 to TRBJ1-5; possibly TRBD1 for D (6 bases). CDR3 length: 15 amino acids. Looked up from germline, CDR1 is ENHRY and CDR2 is SYGVKD.